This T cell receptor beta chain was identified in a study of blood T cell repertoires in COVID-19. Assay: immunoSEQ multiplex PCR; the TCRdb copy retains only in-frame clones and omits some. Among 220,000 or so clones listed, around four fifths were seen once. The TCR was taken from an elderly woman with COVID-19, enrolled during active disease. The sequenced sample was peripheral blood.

The CDR3 sequence is CASSLYEPDTQYF. The CDR3 region has the DNA TGTGCCAGCAGCTTGTACGAGCCAGATACGCAGTATTTT. The V gene is TRBV5-5, the J gene TRBJ2-3; no reliable D call. Germline V gives CDR1 SGHKS, CDR2 YYEKEE (reference sequence). The CDR3 runs 13 residues. V was pared by 1 base and J by 4 bases, with 7 bases between.